Only a few counts were recorded for the clone carrying this TCR beta chain. Its antigen is undetermined. The entry originates in a study of T cell clonotyping in hematopoietic cell transplantation. Study-level findings and limits: After transplant, recipient diversity fell while pathologically expanded clonotypes grew through day 180. Graft donor and pretransplant recipient Inverse Simpson Index values predicted broader posttransplant TCR diversity.

V lost 6 bases and J 4 bases, leaving 15 bases between the germline ends. The CDR3 is 14 amino acids. Germline V CDR1 and CDR2: MGHDK, SYGVNS. This table comes from immunoSEQ multiplex PCR, and its TCRdb copy is limited to in-frame clones, with some not included. The table shows about 5,400 clones, with 78% occurring only once. Blood collection times were about day -28 and days 30, 100, 180 posttransplant. This chain uses TRBV25-1 with TRBJ1-1, with TRBD1 as a possible D gene (5 bases). The TCR sequence derives from a male patient between 60 and 69 years old who had an allogeneic stem cell transplant from an unrelated donor, so the T cells may come from the graft donor. Some clones in this sample may be carry-over from other donors' samples. The sequencing used peripheral blood mononuclear cells, collected 30 days after allogeneic stem cell transplant. The CDR3 loop is CASSREVRGTEAFF. For the CDR3, the DNA is TGTGCCAGCAGCCGAGAAGTGAGGGGCACTGAAGCTTTCTTT. The complete variable domain, with remaining parts taken from reference TRBV25-1 and TRBJ1-1, reads EADIYQTPRYLVIGTGKKITLECSQTMGHDKMYWYQQDPGMELHLIHYSYGVNSTEKGDLSSESTVSRIRTEHFPLTLESARPSHTSQYLCASSREVRGTEAFFGQGTRLTVV.